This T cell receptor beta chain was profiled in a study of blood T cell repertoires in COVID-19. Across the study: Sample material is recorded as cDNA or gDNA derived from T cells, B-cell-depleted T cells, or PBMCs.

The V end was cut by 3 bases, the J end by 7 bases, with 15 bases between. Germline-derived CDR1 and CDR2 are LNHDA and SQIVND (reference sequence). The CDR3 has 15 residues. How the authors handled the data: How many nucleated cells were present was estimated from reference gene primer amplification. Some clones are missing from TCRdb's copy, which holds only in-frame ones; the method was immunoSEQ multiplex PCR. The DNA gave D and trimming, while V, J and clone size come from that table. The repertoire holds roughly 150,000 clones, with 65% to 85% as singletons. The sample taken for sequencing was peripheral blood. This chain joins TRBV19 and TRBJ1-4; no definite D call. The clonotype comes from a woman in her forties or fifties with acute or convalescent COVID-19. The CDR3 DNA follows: TGTGCCAGTAGTATCATGGGCTTTGACGGTGAAAAACTGTTTTTT. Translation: CASSIMGFDGEKLFF.